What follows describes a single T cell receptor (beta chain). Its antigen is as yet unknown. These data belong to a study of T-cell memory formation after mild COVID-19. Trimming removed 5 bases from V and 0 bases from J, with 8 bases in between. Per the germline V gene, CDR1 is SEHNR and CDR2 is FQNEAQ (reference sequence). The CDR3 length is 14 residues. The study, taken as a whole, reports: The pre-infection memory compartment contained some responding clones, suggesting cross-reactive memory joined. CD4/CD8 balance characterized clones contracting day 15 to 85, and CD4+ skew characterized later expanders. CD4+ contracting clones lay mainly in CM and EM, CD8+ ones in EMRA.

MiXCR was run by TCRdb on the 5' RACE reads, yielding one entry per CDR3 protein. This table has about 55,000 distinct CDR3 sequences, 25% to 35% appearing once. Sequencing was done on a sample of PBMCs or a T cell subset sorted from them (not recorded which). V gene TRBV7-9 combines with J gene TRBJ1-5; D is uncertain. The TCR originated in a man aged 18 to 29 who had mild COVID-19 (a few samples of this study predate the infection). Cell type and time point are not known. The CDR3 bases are TGTGCCAGCAGCCGGACTGATAGCAATCAGCCCCAGCATTTT. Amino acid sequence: CASSRTDSNQPQHF. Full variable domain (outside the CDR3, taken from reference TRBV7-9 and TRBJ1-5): DTGVSQNPRHKITKRGQNVTFRCDPISEHNRLYWYRQTLGQGPEFLTYFQNEAQLEKSRLLSDRFSAERPKGSFSTLEIQRTEQGDSAMYLCASSRTDSNQPQHFGDGTRLSIL.